Below are 5 T cell receptor beta chains sequenced from a single sample in a study of blood T cell repertoires in COVID-19. Sequenced by immunoSEQ multiplex PCR; TCRdb stores in-frame clones only, minus some. Of 200,000 to 250,000 clones listed, 80% were seen once; the top ten hold less than 8%. Sequenced input: PBMCs or T cells enriched from blood (not recorded which). The receptors originated from a woman aged 40-49 years with acute COVID-19.

V is TRBV19 and J is TRBJ2-4, with 7 nucleotides matching TRBD2. V shed 3 bases, J shed 6 bases, and the junction held 5 bases outside the gene matches. The CDR3 is made up of 14 amino acids. Germline V gives CDR1 LNHDA, CDR2 SQIVND (reference sequence). In DNA form, the CDR3 reads TGTGCCAGTAGTATGGACGCTAGCGGAAACATTCAGTACTTC. It codes for CASSMDASGNIQYF.

This chain joins TRBV5-4 and TRBJ2-3; 7 positions match TRBD1. The J segment lost 0 bases and the V segment lost 4 bases, leaving 11 bases of the junction unmatched. Germline V lookup: CDR1 SGHNT, CDR2 YYREEE (reference sequence). The CDR3 is made up of 17 amino acids. The CDR3 spells CASSLRNRGPSTDTQYF. The DNA for the CDR3 is TGTGCCAGCAGCCTTAGAAACAGGGGCCCGAGCACAGATACGCAGTATTTT.

V and J are TRBV19 and TRBJ2-2, with D maybe TRBD2 (6 bases). V shed 6 bases and J shed 0 bases, with 11 bases lying between them. From germline, CDR1 is LNHDA and CDR2 SQIVND (reference sequence). The CDR3 is 15 amino acids. The CDR3 here is CASRQAGANTGELFF. The CDR3 DNA is TGTGCCAGTAGACAAGCGGGTGCGAACACCGGGGAGCTGTTTTTT.

This rearrangement joins TRBV12-3 or TRBV12-4 to TRBJ1-2; possibly TRBD1 for D (6 bases). The CDR3 consists of 13 residues. V was cut by 5 bases and J by 7 bases, with 14 bases left in between. CDR3 sequence: CASSLDRMGGYTF. CDR3 bases: TGTGCCAGCAGTCTTGACAGGATGGGTGGCTACACCTTC.

The chain links TRBV9 to TRBJ1-5; 9 bases line up with TRBD1. Trimming took 4 bases from V and 5 from J; bases not matched to a gene: 7. Looked up from germline, CDR1 is SGDLS and CDR2 is YYNGEE. The length of the CDR3 is 15 residues. The CDR3 DNA reads TGTGCCAGCAGCAACCGAACAGGGGGCGATCAGCCCCAGCATTTT. This gives the protein CASSNRTGGDQPQHF.